This TCR beta chain was recorded in a study of T-cell reconstitution after alpha-beta-depleted transplantation in children. Notes on the study in general: As was reported, about two months after transplant, alpha-beta T cells came from several hundred expanded graft clones.

This clonotype was seen many times. Its antigen is unknown. TCRbeta library preparation incorporated unique molecular identifiers. TCRdb itself ran the PCR reads through MiXCR, one entry per CDR3 protein. The sample has some 450,000 distinct CDR3 sequences, around two fifths seen once. This sequence was found in a girl aged 2 to 9 with aplastic anemia, due to receive a stem cell transplant. The material sequenced was PBMCs, taken before TCRalphabeta/CD19-depleted stem cell transplant.

CDR3 loop: CASSQGTYSSGYEQYF. The CDR3, as DNA: TGCGCCAGCAGCCAAGGGACTTACTCTAGCGGCTACGAGCAGTACTTC. The chain uses TRBV4-3 and TRBJ2-7; 7 bases agree with TRBD2. Germline CDR1 LGHNA, CDR2 YSLEER. The CDR3 totals 16 residues. The trim removed 1 base at V and 3 bases at J, leaving 9 bases unmatched.